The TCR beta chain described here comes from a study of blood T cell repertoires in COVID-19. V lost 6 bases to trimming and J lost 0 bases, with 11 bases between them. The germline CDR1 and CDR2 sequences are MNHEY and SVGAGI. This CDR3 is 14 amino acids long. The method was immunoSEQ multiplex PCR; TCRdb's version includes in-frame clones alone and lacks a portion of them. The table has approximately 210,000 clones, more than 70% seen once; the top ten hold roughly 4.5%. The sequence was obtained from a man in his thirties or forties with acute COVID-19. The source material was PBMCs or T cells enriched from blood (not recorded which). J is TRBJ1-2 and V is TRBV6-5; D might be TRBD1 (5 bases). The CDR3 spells CASRNPTANYGYTF. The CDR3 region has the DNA TGTGCCAGCAGAAACCCGACAGCTAACTATGGCTACACCTTC.